The source of this TCR beta chain is a study of molecular identifiers for immune sequencing clone quantification. Whole-study context: Five aliquots were made in replicates from the RNA of around 18,000 or 91,000 naive CD8 cells, and four were sequenced. Study-level findings and limits: Detecting spiked Jurkat TCR RNA from one cell among about 910,000 naive cells was reportedly possible.

This clonotype was picked up many times. Its antigen is still unknown. Germline V gene data show CDR1 as LGHNA and CDR2 as YSLEER. CDR3 size: 14 residues. Trimming cost V 0 bases and J 8 bases; bases outside gene matches: 4. One entry per CDR3 protein results from TCRdb running MiXCR on the PCR reads. The sample lists 62,000 or so distinct CDR3 sequences, approximately 18% occurring once. Sequencing input: naive CD8+ T cells from blood, with Jurkat cell RNA spiked in. Regarding subset: FACS-sorted CD8+CD4-CCR7+CD45RA+ naive T cells. This TCR was recovered from a human donor in good health. Some libraries in this study had Jurkat cell RNA spiked in. V gene TRBV4-3 combines with J gene TRBJ2-1, with 7 nucleotides matching TRBD2. CDR3 in amino acids: CASSQDTSAYEQFF. The CDR3 DNA reads as TGCGCCAGCAGCCAAGATACTAGCGCCTATGAGCAGTTCTTC.